Shown below are 14 T cell receptor beta chains from a single sample sequenced in a study of blood T cells in healthy people across ages. For the second PCR, which ran for about 6 to 12 cycles, a sample-barcoded 5' primer and a J-beta primer mix were used. MiXCR, applied by TCRdb to the 5' RACE reads, yields one record per CDR3 protein. Seen here are 900,000 to 950,000 distinct CDR3 sequences, 25% to 30% observed once, and the top ten hold roughly 10%. The data also belong to a second study, concerning T cells of mothers and their children.

The material sequenced was blood. All receptors come from a woman between 40 and 50 years old in good health.

The chain links TRBV18 to TRBJ1-1, with a tentative D call TRBD1 (6 bases). Trimming pared 7 bases from V and 1 base from J, leaving 22 bases between. The CDR3 extends over 17 amino acids. In germline, CDR1 is KGHSH, CDR2 LQKENI. In DNA form, the CDR3 reads TGTGCCAGCTTTTCAGCGATCGGGACACCCCAGAACACTGAAGCTTTCTTT. Its protein product is CASFSAIGTPQNTEAFF.

There are many counts of this clonotype. V usage is TRBV20-1 and J usage is TRBJ2-4, with no clear D. V was pared by 0 bases and J by 0 bases, with 3 bases between. The CDR3 runs to 13 residues. Germline V lookup: CDR1 DFQATT, CDR2 SNEGSKA (reference sequence). CDR3 loop: CSAREVAKNIQYF. CDR3 nucleotides: TGCAGTGCTAGAGAGGTAGCCAAAAACATTCAGTACTTC.

In its sample, this clonotype was seen a few times. Mismatch with germline at one junction end may stem from a read error. This chain uses TRBV28 with TRBJ2-7, with D maybe TRBD1 (5 bases). In germline, CDR1 is MDHEN, CDR2 SYDVKM. The CDR3 is 13 residues long. The CDR3 coding sequence is TGTGCCGGCAGTTTATCAGGGTCCTACGAGCAGTACTTC. The encoded protein is CAGSLSGSYEQYF. The whole variable domain, filled in from reference TRBV28 and TRBJ2-7, reads DVKVTQSSRYLVKRTGEKVFLECVQDMDHENMFWYRQDPGLGLRLIYFSYDVKMKEKGDIPEGYSVSREKKERFSLILESASTNQTSMYLCAGSLSGSYEQYFGPGTRLTVT.

The chain recombines TRBV20-1 with TRBJ2-1; a weak D match, TRBD2 (7 bases). The V gene lost 1 base and the J gene lost 9 bases, with 22 bases spanning the gap. The CDR3 sequence is 16 residues long. Germline V gene sequence: CDR1 DFQATT, CDR2 SNEGSKA (reference sequence). The CDR3 reads CSARVLRGGASGEQFF. The CDR3 nucleotides read TGCAGTGCTAGAGTCCTCAGAGGGGGGGCCAGCGGTGAGCAGTTCTTC.

This clonotype has a handful of counts. Given a much more abundant clone one base away, this may be a read error. V usage is TRBV7-9 and J usage is TRBJ2-6, with a tentative D call TRBD2 (6 bases). The ends were cut back, 4 bases at V and 9 bases at J, with 22 bases in the middle. This CDR3 is 17 amino acids long. The germline gives CDR1 SEHNR, CDR2 FQNEAQ (reference sequence). Here the CDR3 reads CASSSWRDRRKVNVLTF. CDR3 coding DNA: TGTGCCAGCAGCTCGTGGAGGGACCGCCGCAAGGTCAACGTCCTGACTTTC.

This clonotype showed up just a few times. The genes are TRBV11-2 and TRBJ1-1, with TRBD1 identical over 8 bases. The CDR3 spans 17 residues. The V segment lost 6 bases and the J segment 0 bases; nucleotides outside the gene matches: 12. Germline assignment: CDR1 SGHAT and CDR2 FQNNGV. CDR3 sequence reads: CASRSGTGKLMNTEAFF. The CDR3 nucleotides are TGTGCCAGCAGATCCGGGACAGGAAAACTCATGAACACTGAAGCTTTCTTT.

The chain is built from TRBV20-1 and TRBJ2-1, with 10 bases aligning to TRBD2. The CDR3 is made up of 16 amino acids. Looked up from germline, CDR1 is DFQATT and CDR2 is SNEGSKA (reference sequence). The V segment lost 0 bases and the J segment 6 bases; nucleotides outside the gene matches: 8. As DNA, the CDR3 is TGCAGTGCTAGAGACTCAGCGGGGGGGCGCCGCAATGAGCAGTTCTTC. Protein product: CSARDSAGGRRNEQFF.

This clonotype was observed a handful of times. The V call is TRBV28, the J call TRBJ1-5; unclear D gene. Looked up from germline, CDR1 is MDHEN and CDR2 is SYDVKM. Trimming took 8 bases from V and 9 from J, leaving 5 bases between them. The CDR3 is made up of 9 amino acids. DNA for the CDR3: TGTGCCAGCCGCTGGCCCCAGCATTTT. It yields the protein CASRWPQHF.

This sequence joins TRBV28 and TRBJ2-5; D might be TRBD2 (7 bases). Trimming removed 4 bases at V and 6 bases at J, with 18 bases between. Germline CDR1 is MDHEN and CDR2 is SYDVKM. The CDR3 extends over 15 amino acids. CDR3 bases: TGTGCCAGCAGTTCCGGGGGGCCAGCCCGGCAGACCCAGTACTTC. The encoded protein is CASSSGGPARQTQYF.

A note on this clonotype: This may be a read error: a much more frequent sequence differs by one nucleotide. The rearrangement links TRBV27 to TRBJ2-1; 8 positions agree with TRBD2. This CDR3 spans 15 amino acids. From germline, CDR1 is MNHEY and CDR2 SMNVEV (reference sequence). In DNA, the CDR3 is TGTGCCAGCAGCCCCGGGACTAGTAACTACAATGAGCGGTTCTTC. Translated: CASSPGTSNYNERFF.

The chain recombines TRBV27 with TRBJ2-2; D ambiguous. Trimming removed 5 bases at V and 5 bases at J, with 24 bases between. This CDR3 is 18 amino acids long. Looked up from germline, CDR1 is MNHEY and CDR2 is SMNVEV (reference sequence). DNA for the CDR3: TGTGCCAGCAGTCGCCGTCCCGACCCGGGCCTCGGGACCGGGGAGCTGTTTTTT. The encoded protein is CASSRRPDPGLGTGELFF.

The chain is built from TRBV28 and TRBJ2-7; 11 positions agree with TRBD2. The CDR3 is made up of 14 amino acids. Per germline, CDR1 MDHEN and CDR2 SYDVKM. V was pared by 6 bases and J by 3 bases, with 4 bases of the junction left unmatched. This chain's CDR3 is CASRTGTSGYEQYF. DNA of the CDR3: TGTGCCAGCAGAACCGGGACTAGCGGCTACGAGCAGTACTTC. The whole variable domain, remainder taken from reference TRBV28 and TRBJ2-7, is DVKVTQSSRYLVKRTGEKVFLECVQDMDHENMFWYRQDPGLGLRLIYFSYDVKMKEKGDIPEGYSVSREKKERFSLILESASTNQTSMYLCASRTGTSGYEQYFGPGTRLTVT.

This clonotype appeared once. A read error may be the cause here, since a much bigger clone is one base away. The gene calls are TRBV6-7 and TRBJ2-1; D is perhaps TRBD2 (7 bases). TRBV6-7 is labeled an ORF, and its function is uncertain. The CDR3 has 12 residues. The CDR3 DNA follows: TGCCCCCGCGGGGGCCATTGGGAGACCCAGTTCTTC. This gives the protein CPRGGHWETQFF.

This clonotype was counted ten times or more. The rearrangement links TRBV7-9 to TRBJ2-7; D may match TRBD1 or TRBD2 (5 bases each). Trimming took 5 bases from V and 5 from J, leaving 19 bases between them. CDR1 is SEHNR, CDR2 FQNEAQ, per germline (reference sequence). This CDR3 has 15 residues. The CDR3 loop is CASSPGTLVMNEQYF. The CDR3 coding sequence is TGTGCCAGCAGCCCCGGGACCCTGGTAATGAACGAGCAGTACTTC.